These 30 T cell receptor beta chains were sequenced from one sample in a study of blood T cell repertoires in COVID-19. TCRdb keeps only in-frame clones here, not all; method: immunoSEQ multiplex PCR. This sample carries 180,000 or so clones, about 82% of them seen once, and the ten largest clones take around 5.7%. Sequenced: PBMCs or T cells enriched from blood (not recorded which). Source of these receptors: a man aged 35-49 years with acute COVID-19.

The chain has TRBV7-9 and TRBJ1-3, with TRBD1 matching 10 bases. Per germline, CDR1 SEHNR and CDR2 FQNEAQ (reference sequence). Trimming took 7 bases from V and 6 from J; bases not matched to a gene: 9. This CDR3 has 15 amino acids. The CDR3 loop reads CASNYAGTGANTIYF. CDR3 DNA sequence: TGTGCCAGCAACTATGCCGGGACAGGGGCAAACACCATATATTTT. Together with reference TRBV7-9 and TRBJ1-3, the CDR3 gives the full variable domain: DTGVSQNPRHKITKRGQNVTFRCDPISEHNRLYWYRQTLGQGPEFLTYFQNEAQLEKSRLLSDRFSAERPKGSFSTLEIQRTEQGDSAMYLCASNYAGTGANTIYFGEGSWLTVV.

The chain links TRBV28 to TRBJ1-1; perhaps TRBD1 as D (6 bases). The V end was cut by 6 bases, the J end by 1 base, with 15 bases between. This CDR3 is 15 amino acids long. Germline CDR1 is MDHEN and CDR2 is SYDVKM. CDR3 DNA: TGTGCCAGCAGCCACCAACAGGGACCGAACACTGAAGCTTTCTTT. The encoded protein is CASSHQQGPNTEAFF.

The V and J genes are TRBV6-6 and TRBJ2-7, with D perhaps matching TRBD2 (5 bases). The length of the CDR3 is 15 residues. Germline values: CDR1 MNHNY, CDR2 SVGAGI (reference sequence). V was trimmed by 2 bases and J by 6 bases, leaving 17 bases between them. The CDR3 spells CASSYEAMSGGEQYF. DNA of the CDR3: TGTGCCAGCAGTTACGAGGCAATGAGCGGCGGCGAGCAGTACTTC.

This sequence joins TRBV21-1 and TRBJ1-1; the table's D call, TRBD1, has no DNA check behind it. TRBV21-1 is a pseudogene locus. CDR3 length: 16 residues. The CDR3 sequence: CASSAQQGDSNTEAFF. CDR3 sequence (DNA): TGTGCCAGCAGCGCCCAACAGGGGGACTCGAACACTGAAGCTTTCTTT.

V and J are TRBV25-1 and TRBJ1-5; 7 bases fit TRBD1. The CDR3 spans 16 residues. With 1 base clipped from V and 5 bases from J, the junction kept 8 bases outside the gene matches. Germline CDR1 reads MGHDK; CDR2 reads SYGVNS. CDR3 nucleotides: TGTGCCAGCAGTGAATGGGGGCAGGGGGGTGATCAGCCCCAGCATTTT. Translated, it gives CASSEWGQGGDQPQHF. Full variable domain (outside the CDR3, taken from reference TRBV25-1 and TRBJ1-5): EADIYQTPRYLVIGTGKKITLECSQTMGHDKMYWYQQDPGMELHLIHYSYGVNSTEKGDLSSESTVSRIRTEHFPLTLESARPSHTSQYLCASSEWGQGGDQPQHFGDGTRLSIL.

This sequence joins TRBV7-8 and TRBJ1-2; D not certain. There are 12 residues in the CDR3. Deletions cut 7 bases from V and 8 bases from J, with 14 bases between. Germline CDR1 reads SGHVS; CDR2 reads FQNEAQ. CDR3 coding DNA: TGTGCCAGCACCTCGAGGCTGGAAGGCTACACCTTC. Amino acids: CASTSRLEGYTF. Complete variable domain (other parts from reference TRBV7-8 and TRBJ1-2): GAGVSQSPRYKVAKRGQDVALRCDPISGHVSLFWYQQALGQGPEFLTYFQNEAQLDKSGLPSDRFFAERPEGSVSTLKIQRTQQEDSAVYLCASTSRLEGYTFGSGTRLTVV.

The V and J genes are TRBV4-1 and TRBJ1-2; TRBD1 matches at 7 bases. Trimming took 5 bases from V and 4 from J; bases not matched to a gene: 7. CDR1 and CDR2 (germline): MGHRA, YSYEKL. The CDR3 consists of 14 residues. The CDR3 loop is CASSDSGTAYGYTF. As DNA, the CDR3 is TGCGCCAGCAGCGACTCCGGGACAGCCTATGGCTACACCTTC.

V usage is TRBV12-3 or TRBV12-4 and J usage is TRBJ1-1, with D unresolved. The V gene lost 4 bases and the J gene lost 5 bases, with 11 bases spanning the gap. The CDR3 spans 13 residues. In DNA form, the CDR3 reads TGTGCCAGCAGTTCTCGGGGTTGGACTGAAGCTTTCTTT. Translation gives CASSSRGWTEAFF.

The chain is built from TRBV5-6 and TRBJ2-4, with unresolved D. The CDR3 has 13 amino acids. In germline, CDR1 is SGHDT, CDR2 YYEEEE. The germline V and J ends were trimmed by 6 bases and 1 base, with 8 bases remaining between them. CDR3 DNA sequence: TGTGCCAGCACCCCCCGGGCCAAAAACATTCAGTACTTC. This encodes CASTPRAKNIQYF.

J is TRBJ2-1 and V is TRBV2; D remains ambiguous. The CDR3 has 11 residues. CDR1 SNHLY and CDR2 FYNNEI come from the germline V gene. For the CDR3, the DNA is TGTGGCCTAGACGGTAACAATGAGCAGTTCTTC. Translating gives CGLDGNNEQFF.

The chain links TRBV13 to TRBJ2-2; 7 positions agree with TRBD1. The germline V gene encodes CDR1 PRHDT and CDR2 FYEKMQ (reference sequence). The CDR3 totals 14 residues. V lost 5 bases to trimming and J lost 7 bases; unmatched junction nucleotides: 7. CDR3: CASSRTGFGGELFF. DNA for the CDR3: TGTGCCAGCAGCCGGACAGGATTTGGCGGGGAGCTGTTTTTT.

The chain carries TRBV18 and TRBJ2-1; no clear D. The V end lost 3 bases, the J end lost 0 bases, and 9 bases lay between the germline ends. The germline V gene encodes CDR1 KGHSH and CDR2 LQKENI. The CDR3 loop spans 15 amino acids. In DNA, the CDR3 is TGTGCCAGCTCACCCCTCCTGAGCTCCTACAATGAGCAGTTCTTC. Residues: CASSPLLSSYNEQFF.

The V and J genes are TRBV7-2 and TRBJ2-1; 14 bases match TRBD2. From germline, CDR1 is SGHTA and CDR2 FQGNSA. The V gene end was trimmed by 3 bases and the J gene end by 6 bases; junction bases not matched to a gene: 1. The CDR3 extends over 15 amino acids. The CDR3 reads CASSFGTSGSNEQFF. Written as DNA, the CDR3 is TGTGCCAGCAGCTTCGGGACTAGCGGGAGCAATGAGCAGTTCTTC.

The CDR3 region is CASSLGGFSSYEQYF. The CDR3 DNA reads TGTGCCAGCAGCTTGGGGGGTTTTAGCTCCTACGAGCAGTACTTC. The chain uses TRBV7-9 and TRBJ2-7, with a tentative D call TRBD2 (6 bases). Germline lookup yields CDR1 SEHNR and CDR2 FQNEAQ (reference sequence). This CDR3 has 15 amino acids. V lost 3 bases to trimming and J lost 0 bases, with 12 bases between them.

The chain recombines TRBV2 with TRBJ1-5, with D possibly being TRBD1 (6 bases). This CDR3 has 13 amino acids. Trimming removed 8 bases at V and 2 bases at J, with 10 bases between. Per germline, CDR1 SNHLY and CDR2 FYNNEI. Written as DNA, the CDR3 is TGTGCCAGCGCCCCAGGGGGCAATCAGCCCCAGCATTTT. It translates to CASAPGGNQPQHF.

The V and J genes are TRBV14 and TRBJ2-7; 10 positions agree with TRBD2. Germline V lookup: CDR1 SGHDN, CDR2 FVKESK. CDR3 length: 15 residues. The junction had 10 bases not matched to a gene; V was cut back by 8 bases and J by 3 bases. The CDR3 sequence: CASRSRPSGSYEQYF. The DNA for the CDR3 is TGTGCCAGCCGCAGCCGTCCTAGCGGGAGCTACGAGCAGTACTTC.

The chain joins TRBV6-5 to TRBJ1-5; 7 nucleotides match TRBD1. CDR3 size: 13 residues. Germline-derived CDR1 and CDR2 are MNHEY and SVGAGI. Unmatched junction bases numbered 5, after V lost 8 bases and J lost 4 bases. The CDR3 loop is CASGTVGNQPQHF. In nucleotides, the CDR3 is TGTGCCAGCGGGACAGTGGGAAATCAGCCCCAGCATTTT.

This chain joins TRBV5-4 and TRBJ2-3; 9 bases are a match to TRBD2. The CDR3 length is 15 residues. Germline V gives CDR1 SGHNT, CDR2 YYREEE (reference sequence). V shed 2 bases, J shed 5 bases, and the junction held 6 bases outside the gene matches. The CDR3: CASSFKREVGDTQYF. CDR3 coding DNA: TGTGCCAGCAGCTTTAAGCGGGAGGTCGGAGATACGCAGTATTTT.

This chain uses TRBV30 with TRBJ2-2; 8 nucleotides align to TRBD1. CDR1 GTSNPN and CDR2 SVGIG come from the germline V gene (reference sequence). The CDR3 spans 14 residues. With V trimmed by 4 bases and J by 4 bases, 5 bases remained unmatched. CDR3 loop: CAWTRTGITGELFF. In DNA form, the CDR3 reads TGTGCCTGGACCCGGACAGGGATCACCGGGGAGCTGTTTTTT.

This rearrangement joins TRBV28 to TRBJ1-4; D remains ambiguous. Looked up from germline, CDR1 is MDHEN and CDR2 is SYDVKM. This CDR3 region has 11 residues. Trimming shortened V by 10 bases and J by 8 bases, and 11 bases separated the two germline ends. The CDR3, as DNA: TGTGCCACCCAGACCAGGGAAAAACTGTTTTTT. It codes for CATQTREKLFF.

DNA of the CDR3: TGTGCCAGGGCCTCGACAGGGGGCGGATCACCCCTCCACTTT. It specifies CARASTGGGSPLHF. This sequence joins TRBV2 and TRBJ1-6; 10 bases align to TRBD1. Germline values: CDR1 SNHLY, CDR2 FYNNEI. This CDR3 has 14 amino acids. V lost 9 bases and J lost 10; bases outside the gene matches: 9.

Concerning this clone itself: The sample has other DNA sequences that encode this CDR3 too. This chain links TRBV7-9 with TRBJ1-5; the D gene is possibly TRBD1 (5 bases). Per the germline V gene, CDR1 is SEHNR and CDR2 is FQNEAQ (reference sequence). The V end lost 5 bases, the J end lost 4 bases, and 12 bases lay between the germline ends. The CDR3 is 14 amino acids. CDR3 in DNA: TGTGCCAGCAGCCCCGGGGGGGGTAATCAGCCCCAGCATTTT. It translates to CASSPGGGNQPQHF.

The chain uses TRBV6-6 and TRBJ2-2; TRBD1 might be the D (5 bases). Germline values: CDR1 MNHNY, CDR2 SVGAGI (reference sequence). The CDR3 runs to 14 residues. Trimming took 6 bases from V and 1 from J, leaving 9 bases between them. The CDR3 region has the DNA TGTGCCAGCAGACACGGACAGAACACCGGGGAGCTGTTTTTT. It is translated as CASRHGQNTGELFF.

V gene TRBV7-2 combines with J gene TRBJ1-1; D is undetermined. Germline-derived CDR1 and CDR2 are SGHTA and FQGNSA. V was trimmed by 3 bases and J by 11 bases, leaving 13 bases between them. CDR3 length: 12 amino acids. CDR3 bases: TGTGCCAGCAGCTTGATTAGATTCGGGGCTTTCTTT. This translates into CASSLIRFGAFF.

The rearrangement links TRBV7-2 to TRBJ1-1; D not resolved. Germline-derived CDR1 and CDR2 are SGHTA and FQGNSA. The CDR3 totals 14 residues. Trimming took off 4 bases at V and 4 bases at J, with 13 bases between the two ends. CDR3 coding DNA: TGTGCCAGCAGCTCCTCGGACTTTTTCACTGAAGCTTTCTTT. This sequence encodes CASSSSDFFTEAFF.

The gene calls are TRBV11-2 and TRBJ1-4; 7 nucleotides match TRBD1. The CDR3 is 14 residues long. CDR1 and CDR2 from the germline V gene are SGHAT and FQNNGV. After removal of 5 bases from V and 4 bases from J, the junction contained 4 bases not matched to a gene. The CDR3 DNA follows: TGTGCCAGCAGCCTCGGGACAGTTAATGAAAAACTGTTTTTT. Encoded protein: CASSLGTVNEKLFF.

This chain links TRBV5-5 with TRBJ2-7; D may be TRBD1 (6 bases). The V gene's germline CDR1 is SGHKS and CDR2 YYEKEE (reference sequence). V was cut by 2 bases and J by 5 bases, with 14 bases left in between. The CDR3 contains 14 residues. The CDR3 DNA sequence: TGTGCCAGCAGCTTAGGTCCGCAGGGGAACGAGCAGTACTTC. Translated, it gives CASSLGPQGNEQYF.

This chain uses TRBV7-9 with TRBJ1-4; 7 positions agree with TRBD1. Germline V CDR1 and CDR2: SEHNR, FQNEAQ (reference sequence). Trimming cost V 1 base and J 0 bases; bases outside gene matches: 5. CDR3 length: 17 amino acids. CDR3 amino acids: CASSLDDRAATNEKLFF. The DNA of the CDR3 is TGTGCCAGCAGCTTAGACGACAGGGCGGCAACTAATGAAAAACTGTTTTTT.

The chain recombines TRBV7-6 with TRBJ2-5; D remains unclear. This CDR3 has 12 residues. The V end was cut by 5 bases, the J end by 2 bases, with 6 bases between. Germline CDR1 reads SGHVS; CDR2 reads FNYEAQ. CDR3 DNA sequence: TGTGCCAGCAGCAATCCGCAAGAGACCCAGTACTTC. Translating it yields CASSNPQETQYF. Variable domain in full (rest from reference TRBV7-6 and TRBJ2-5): GAGVSQSPRYKVTKRGQDVALRCDPISGHVSLYWYRQALGQGPEFLTYFNYEAQQDKSGLPNDRFSAERPEGSISTLTIQRTEQRDSAMYRCASSNPQETQYFGPGTRLLVL.

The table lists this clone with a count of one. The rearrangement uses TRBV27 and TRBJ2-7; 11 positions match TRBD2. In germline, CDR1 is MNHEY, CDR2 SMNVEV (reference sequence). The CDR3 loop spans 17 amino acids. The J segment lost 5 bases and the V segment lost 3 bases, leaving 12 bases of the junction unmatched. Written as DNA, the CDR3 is TGTGCCAGCAGTTTCGCCCCCTCACTAGCGGGAGACCACGAGCAGTACTTC. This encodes CASSFAPSLAGDHEQYF.